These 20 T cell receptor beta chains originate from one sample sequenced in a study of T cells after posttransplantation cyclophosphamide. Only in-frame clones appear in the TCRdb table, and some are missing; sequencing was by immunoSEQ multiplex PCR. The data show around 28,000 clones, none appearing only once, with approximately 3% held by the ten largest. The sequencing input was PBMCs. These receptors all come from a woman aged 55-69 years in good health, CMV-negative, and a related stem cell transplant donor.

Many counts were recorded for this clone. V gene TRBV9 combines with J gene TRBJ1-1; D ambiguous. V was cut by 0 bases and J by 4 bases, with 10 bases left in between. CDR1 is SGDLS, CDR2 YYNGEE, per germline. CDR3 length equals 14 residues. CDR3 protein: CASSVVASSTEAFF. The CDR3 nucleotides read TGTGCCAGCAGCGTAGTAGCCAGCTCCACTGAAGCTTTCTTT.

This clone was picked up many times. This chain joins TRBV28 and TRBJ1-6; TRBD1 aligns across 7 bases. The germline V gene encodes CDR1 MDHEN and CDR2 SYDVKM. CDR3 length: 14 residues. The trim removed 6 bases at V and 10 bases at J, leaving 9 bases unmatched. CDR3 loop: CASRADREVSPLHF. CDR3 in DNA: TGTGCCAGCAGAGCCGACAGGGAGGTCTCACCCCTCCACTTT.

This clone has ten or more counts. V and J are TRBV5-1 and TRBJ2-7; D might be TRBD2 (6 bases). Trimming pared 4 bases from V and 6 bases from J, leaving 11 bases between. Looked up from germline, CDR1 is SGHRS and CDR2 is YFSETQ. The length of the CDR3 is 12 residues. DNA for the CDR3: TGCGCCAGCAGCGTGGGAGCGGGCGAGCAGTACTTC. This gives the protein CASSVGAGEQYF.

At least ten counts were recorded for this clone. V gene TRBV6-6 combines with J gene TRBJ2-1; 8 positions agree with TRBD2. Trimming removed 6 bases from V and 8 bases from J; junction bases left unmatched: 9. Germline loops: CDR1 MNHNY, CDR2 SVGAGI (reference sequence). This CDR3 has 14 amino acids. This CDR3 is CASSPGTSIYEQFF. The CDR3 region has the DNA TGTGCCAGCAGCCCCGGGACTAGTATCTATGAGCAGTTCTTC.

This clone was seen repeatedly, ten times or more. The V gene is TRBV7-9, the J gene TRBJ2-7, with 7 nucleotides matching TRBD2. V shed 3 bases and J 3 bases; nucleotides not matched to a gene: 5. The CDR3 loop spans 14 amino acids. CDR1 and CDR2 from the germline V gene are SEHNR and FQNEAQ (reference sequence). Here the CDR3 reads CASSLLAENYEQYF. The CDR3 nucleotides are TGTGCCAGCAGCTTGCTAGCGGAGAACTACGAGCAGTACTTC.

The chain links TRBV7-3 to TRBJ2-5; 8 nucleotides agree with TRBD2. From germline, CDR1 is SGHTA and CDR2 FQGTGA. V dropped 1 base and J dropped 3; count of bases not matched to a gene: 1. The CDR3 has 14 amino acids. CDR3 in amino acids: CASSLNGGEETQYF. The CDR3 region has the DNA TGTGCCAGCAGCTTAAACGGGGGGGAAGAGACCCAGTACTTC.

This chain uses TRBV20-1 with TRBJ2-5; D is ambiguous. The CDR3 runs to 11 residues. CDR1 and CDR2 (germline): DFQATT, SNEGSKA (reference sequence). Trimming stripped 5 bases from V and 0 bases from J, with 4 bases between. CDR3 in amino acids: CSAPYQETQYF. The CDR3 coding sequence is TGCAGTGCTCCGTACCAAGAGACCCAGTACTTC.

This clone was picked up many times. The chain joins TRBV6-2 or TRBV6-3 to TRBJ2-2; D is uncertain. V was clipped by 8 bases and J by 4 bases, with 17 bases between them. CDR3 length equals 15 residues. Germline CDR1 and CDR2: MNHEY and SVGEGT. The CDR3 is CASQSHGSRTGELFF. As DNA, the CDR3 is TGTGCCAGCCAATCTCACGGGTCGCGCACCGGGGAGCTGTTTTTT.

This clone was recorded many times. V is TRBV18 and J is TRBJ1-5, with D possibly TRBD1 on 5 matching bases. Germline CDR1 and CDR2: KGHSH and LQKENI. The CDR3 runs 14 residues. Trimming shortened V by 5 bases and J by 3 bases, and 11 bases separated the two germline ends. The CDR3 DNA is TGTGCCAGCTCAGCATCAGGGAACAATCAGCCCCAGCATTTT. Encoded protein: CASSASGNNQPQHF. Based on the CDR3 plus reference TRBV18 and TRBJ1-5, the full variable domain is NAGVMQNPRHLVRRRGQEARLRCSPMKGHSHVYWYRQLPEEGLKFMVYLQKENIIDESGMPKERFSAEFPKEGPSILRIQQVVRGDSAAYFCASSASGNNQPQHFGDGTRLSIL.

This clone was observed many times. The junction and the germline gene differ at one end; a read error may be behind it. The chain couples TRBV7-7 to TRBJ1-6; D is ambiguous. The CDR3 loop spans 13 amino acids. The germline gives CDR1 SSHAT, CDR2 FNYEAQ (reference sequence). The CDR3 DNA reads TGTGCTAGCAGCTTGACACCTATGTCGCCCCTCCACTTT. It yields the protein CASSLTPMSPLHF.

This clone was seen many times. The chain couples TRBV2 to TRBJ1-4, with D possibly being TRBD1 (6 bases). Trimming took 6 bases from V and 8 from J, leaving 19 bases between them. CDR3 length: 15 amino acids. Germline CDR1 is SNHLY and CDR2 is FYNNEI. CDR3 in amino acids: CASSEQKGHLEKLFF. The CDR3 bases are TGTGCCAGCAGCGAACAAAAGGGACACCTAGAAAAACTGTTTTTT.

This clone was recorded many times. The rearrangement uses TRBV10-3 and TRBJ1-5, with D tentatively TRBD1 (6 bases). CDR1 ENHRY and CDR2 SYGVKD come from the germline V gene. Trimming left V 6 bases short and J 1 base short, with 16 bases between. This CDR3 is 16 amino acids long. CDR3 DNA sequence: TGTGCCATCAGCGGAGGGGGGGATAGCAGCAATCAGCCCCAGCATTTT. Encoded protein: CAISGGGDSSNQPQHF.

The CDR3 coding sequence is TGTGCCAGCAGCGTAAATCAAGGGGCTTACAATGAGCAGTTCTTC. It yields the protein CASSVNQGAYNEQFF. J is TRBJ2-1 and V is TRBV9; possibly TRBD1 for D (5 bases). V was shortened by 1 base and J by 4 bases, with 12 bases between the two germline ends. The CDR3 contains 15 residues. Germline loops: CDR1 SGDLS, CDR2 YYNGEE.

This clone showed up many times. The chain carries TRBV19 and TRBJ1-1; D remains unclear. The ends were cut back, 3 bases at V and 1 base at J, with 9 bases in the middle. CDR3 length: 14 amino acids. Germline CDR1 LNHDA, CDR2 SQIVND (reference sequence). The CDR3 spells CASSIPGGNTEAFF. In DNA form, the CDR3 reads TGTGCCAGTAGTATCCCAGGAGGGAACACTGAAGCTTTCTTT.

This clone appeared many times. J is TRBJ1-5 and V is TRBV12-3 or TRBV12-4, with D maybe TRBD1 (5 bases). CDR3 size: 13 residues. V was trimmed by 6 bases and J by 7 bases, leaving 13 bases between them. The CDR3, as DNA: TGTGCCAGCAGAGGCCAGGGTAGCCAGCCCCAGCATTTT. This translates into CASRGQGSQPQHF.

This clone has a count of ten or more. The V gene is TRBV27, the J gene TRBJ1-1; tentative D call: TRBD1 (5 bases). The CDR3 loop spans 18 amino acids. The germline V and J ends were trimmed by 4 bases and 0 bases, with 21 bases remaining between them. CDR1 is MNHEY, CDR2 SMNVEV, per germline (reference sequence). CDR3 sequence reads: CASSSSPVAGSMNTEAFF. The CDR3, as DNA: TGTGCCAGCAGTTCCTCTCCGGTGGCAGGGAGCATGAACACTGAAGCTTTCTTT.

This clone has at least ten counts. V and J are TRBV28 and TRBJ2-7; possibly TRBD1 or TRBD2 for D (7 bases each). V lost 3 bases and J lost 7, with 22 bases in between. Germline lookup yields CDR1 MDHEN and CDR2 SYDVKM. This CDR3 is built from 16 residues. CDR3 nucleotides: TGTGCCAGCAGTTTTGTCCGTGGGAGGGGGCAACGAGAGCAGTACTTC. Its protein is CASSFVRGRGQREQYF.

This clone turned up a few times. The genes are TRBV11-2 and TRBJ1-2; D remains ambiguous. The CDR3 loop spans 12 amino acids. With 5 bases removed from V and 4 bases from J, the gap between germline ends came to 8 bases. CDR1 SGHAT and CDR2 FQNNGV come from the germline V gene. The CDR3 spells CASSPEGYGYTF. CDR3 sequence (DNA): TGTGCCAGCAGCCCCGAAGGCTATGGCTACACCTTC.

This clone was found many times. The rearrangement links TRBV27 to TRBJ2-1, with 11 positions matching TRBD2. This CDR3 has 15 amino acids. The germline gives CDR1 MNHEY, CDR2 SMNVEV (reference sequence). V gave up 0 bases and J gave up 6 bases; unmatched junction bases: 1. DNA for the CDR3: TGTGCCAGCAGTTTATCTAGCGGGAGGGTCAATGAGCAGTTCTTC. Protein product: CASSLSSGRVNEQFF.

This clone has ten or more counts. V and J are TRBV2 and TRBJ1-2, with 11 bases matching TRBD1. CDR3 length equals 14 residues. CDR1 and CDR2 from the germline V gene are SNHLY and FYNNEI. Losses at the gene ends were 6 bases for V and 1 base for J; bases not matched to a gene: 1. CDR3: CASRGTGGNYGYTF. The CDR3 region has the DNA TGTGCCAGCAGGGGGACAGGGGGTAACTATGGCTACACCTTC. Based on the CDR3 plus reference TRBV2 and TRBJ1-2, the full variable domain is EPEVTQTPSHQVTQMGQEVILRCVPISNHLYFYWYRQILGQKVEFLVSFYNNEISEKSEIFDDQFSVERPDGSNFTLKIRSTKLEDSAMYFCASRGTGGNYGYTFGSGTRLTVV.